This T cell receptor beta chain was identified in a study of Graves' ophthalmopathy and Graves' hyperthyroidism. Study-level points and caveats: In separating ophthalmopathy from stable hyperthyroidism, a 13-signature model achieved 85% to 90% sensitivity and about 80% specificity. Thyroid clonotypes that were expanded above 0.001 frequency mostly also appeared in blood.

RNA transcripts provided the template for amplifying TCR beta CDR3 regions. First-round RT-PCR employed HTBI primers, with a second-round multiplex PCR after it. One entry per CDR3 protein, called by TCRdb with MiXCR from the multiplex PCR reads. The repertoire includes about 210,000 distinct CDR3 sequences, about 32% of them detected once, and around 9.8% sits in the top ten. Germline V lookup: CDR1 SGHTA, CDR2 FQGTGA. The ends lost 0 bases at V and 5 bases at J; junction bases unmatched: 6. The CDR3 extends over 15 amino acids. For this clonotype: Its antigen is not identified.

Where ophthalmopathy was present, donors had moderate-to-severe activity, CAS ≥3, NOSPECS ≥4 and duration under 3 months. The chain employs TRBV7-3 and TRBJ2-5, with 7 bases that match TRBD2. This clonotype originated in a man aged 45-65 years with Graves' ophthalmopathy. The sample comprised peripheral blood. CDR3 in DNA: TGTGCCAGCAGCTTAACACCGACGGGGGGTGAGACCCAGTACTTC. Translating gives CASSLTPTGGETQYF. Full variable domain (missing parts from reference TRBV7-3 and TRBJ2-5): GAGVSQTPSNKVTEKGKYVELRCDPISGHTALYWYRQSLGQGPEFLIYFQGTGAADDSGLPNDRFFAVRPEGSVSTLKIQRTERGDSAVYLCASSLTPTGGETQYFGPGTRLLVL.